The 30 T cell receptor beta chains below come from one sample, sequenced in a study of somatic mutations in cytotoxic T cells in rheumatoid arthritis. Sequencing was performed with immunoSEQ multiplex PCR; in TCRdb, only in-frame clones are kept and a portion is missing. Of under 20,000 clones in the sample, 65% to 70% were seen once. Sequencing was performed on CD8+ T cells sorted from blood. The receptors derive from an adult with rheumatoid arthritis.

The V and J genes are TRBV5-4 and TRBJ2-1; D is unclear. Trimming removed 0 bases at V and 8 bases at J, with 15 bases between. Germline CDR1 SGHNT, CDR2 YYREEE (reference sequence). CDR3 length: 15 residues. DNA of the CDR3: TGTGCCAGCAGCTTGGGTCTGGGGATTAACGATGAGCAGTTCTTC. Protein: CASSLGLGINDEQFF.

This clone has more than one count but fewer than ten. V gene TRBV14 combines with J gene TRBJ2-5; 9 bases match TRBD1. The CDR3 covers 17 residues. The trim removed 4 bases at V and 0 bases at J, leaving 9 bases unmatched. Germline V gene sequence: CDR1 SGHDN, CDR2 FVKESK. The CDR3: CASSLQQGTGYQETQYF. The CDR3 bases are TGTGCCAGCAGCCTCCAGCAGGGGACAGGGTACCAAGAGACCCAGTACTTC.

This sequence joins TRBV9 and TRBJ1-5; 7 positions agree with TRBD1. With V trimmed by 3 bases and J by 2 bases, 8 bases remained unmatched. This CDR3 region has 16 residues. CDR1 and CDR2 from the germline V gene are SGDLS and YYNGEE. CDR3 sequence reads: CASSATDRAGNQPQHF. For the CDR3, the DNA is TGTGCCAGCAGCGCTACAGACAGGGCTGGCAATCAGCCCCAGCATTTT.

This clone was observed a handful of times. The J gene is TRBJ2-3, the V gene TRBV19, with unresolved D. CDR3 size: 12 residues. V was clipped by 5 bases and J by 3 bases, with 6 bases between them. The V gene's germline CDR1 is LNHDA and CDR2 SQIVND (reference sequence). The CDR3 coding sequence is TGTGCCAGTAGTGCCGGGACAGATACGCAGTATTTT. The encoded protein is CASSAGTDTQYF. The complete variable domain, with remaining parts taken from reference TRBV19 and TRBJ2-3, reads DGGITQSPKYLFRKEGQNVTLSCEQNLNHDAMYWYRQDPGQGLRLIYYSQIVNDFQKGDIAEGYSVSREKKESFPLTVTSAQKNPTAFYLCASSAGTDTQYFGPGTRLTVL.

This chain links TRBV4-1 with TRBJ2-7; 8 nucleotides agree with TRBD2. The CDR3 covers 15 residues. Germline V gene sequence: CDR1 MGHRA, CDR2 YSYEKL. Trimming removed 5 bases from V and 0 bases from J; junction bases left unmatched: 6. The CDR3 loop reads CASSSRSGGSYEQYF. As DNA, the CDR3 is TGCGCCAGCAGCTCTCGGAGCGGGGGCTCCTACGAGCAGTACTTC.

This rearrangement joins TRBV5-4 to TRBJ2-3, with 8 nucleotides matching TRBD1. The CDR3 totals 15 residues. Trimming cost V 3 bases and J 2 bases; bases outside gene matches: 5. Looked up from germline, CDR1 is SGHNT and CDR2 is YYREEE (reference sequence). CDR3 region: CASSSDRALTDTQYF. In nucleotides, the CDR3 is TGTGCCAGCAGCTCGGACAGGGCCCTCACAGATACGCAGTATTTT. The full variable domain, completed using reference TRBV5-4 and TRBJ2-3, is ETGVTQSPTHLIKTRGQQVTLRCSSQSGHNTVSWYQQALGQGPQFIFQYYREEENGRGNFPPRFSGLQFPNYSSELNVNALELDDSALYLCASSSDRALTDTQYFGPGTRLTVL.

V gene TRBV9 combines with J gene TRBJ2-1; the D call may be TRBD1 or TRBD2 (6 bases each). The germline gives CDR1 SGDLS, CDR2 YYNGEE. This CDR3 is 15 amino acids long. Between the trimmed V and J ends, which lost 5 bases and 4 bases, there was a span of 16 bases. This chain's CDR3 is CASSDAGHPYNEQFF. The DNA of the CDR3 is TGTGCCAGCAGTGACGCGGGACACCCTTACAATGAGCAGTTCTTC. The full variable domain, its missing parts supplied by reference TRBV9 and TRBJ2-1, is DSGVTQTPKHLITATGQRVTLRCSPRSGDLSVYWYQQSLDQGLQFLIQYYNGEERAKGNILERFSAQQFPDLHSELNLSSLELGDSALYFCASSDAGHPYNEQFFGPGTRLTVL.

This rearrangement joins TRBV28 to TRBJ1-5; the D is unclear. The V and J ends lost 3 bases and 5 bases respectively, with 8 bases between them. This CDR3 is 13 amino acids long. The germline V gene has CDR1 MDHEN and CDR2 SYDVKM. Here the CDR3 DNA reads TGTGCCAGCAGTTTGACTATCTATCAGCCCCAGCATTTT. This gives the protein CASSLTIYQPQHF. Drawing the rest from reference TRBV28 and TRBJ1-5, the complete variable domain is DVKVTQSSRYLVKRTGEKVFLECVQDMDHENMFWYRQDPGLGLRLIYFSYDVKMKEKGDIPEGYSVSREKKERFSLILESASTNQTSMYLCASSLTIYQPQHFGDGTRLSIL.

A single count supports this clone. The J gene is TRBJ2-1, the V gene TRBV19; D assignment may be TRBD1 or TRBD2 (7 bases each). The CDR3 totals 16 residues. In germline, CDR1 is LNHDA, CDR2 SQIVND (reference sequence). The V end lost 2 bases, the J end lost 0 bases, and 11 bases lay between the germline ends. As DNA, the CDR3 is TGTGCCAGTAGTATAAAGCGGGACAGCTCCTACAATGAGCAGTTCTTC. It encodes CASSIKRDSSYNEQFF.

This clone was seen a few times. The CDR3 region is CASSSPLTSTDTQYF. The CDR3 region has the DNA TGTGCCAGCAGCTCACCCCTAACCAGCACAGATACGCAGTATTTT. The chain recombines TRBV7-9 with TRBJ2-3, with D unclear. The V and J ends lost 4 bases and 0 bases respectively, with 11 bases between them. CDR3 length equals 15 residues. The germline V gene has CDR1 SEHNR and CDR2 FQNEAQ (reference sequence).

This clone was counted once. The genes are TRBV28 and TRBJ2-7; tentative D call: TRBD1 (7 bases). V was cut by 2 bases and J by 1 base, with 24 bases left in between. The germline V gene encodes CDR1 MDHEN and CDR2 SYDVKM. There are 19 residues in the CDR3. The CDR3, as DNA: TGTGCCAGCAGTTTAGGGGCCCCCCGACAGGGAGGATTTTCCTACGAGCAGTACTTC. It yields the protein CASSLGAPRQGGFSYEQYF.

V usage is TRBV4-1 and J usage is TRBJ1-5; D is unresolved. The V end lost 1 base, the J end lost 9 bases, and 13 bases lay between the germline ends. Germline lookup yields CDR1 MGHRA and CDR2 YSYEKL. The CDR3 covers 14 residues. This CDR3 reads CASSQVVSDGPQHF. CDR3 sequence (DNA): TGCGCCAGCAGCCAAGTTGTGAGCGATGGGCCCCAGCATTTT.

J is TRBJ2-7 and V is TRBV6-6; a weak D match, TRBD1 (5 bases). With 0 bases removed from V and 3 bases from J, the gap between germline ends came to 9 bases. This CDR3 contains 14 residues. Germline loops: CDR1 MNHNY, CDR2 SVGAGI (reference sequence). The CDR3 is CASSYSDSVYEQYF. For the CDR3, the DNA is TGTGCCAGCAGTTACTCTGACAGCGTCTACGAGCAGTACTTC.

In DNA form, the CDR3 reads TGTGCCAGCAGCTTGGGGACAGGGGGTATGACAGATACGCAGTATTTT. Amino acid sequence: CASSLGTGGMTDTQYF. The rearrangement links TRBV7-9 to TRBJ2-3; 11 bases map to TRBD1. CDR1 and CDR2 from the germline V gene are SEHNR and FQNEAQ (reference sequence). The CDR3 totals 16 residues. With V trimmed by 3 bases and J by 3 bases, 5 bases remained unmatched. The whole variable domain, filled in from reference TRBV7-9 and TRBJ2-3, reads DTGVSQNPRHKITKRGQNVTFRCDPISEHNRLYWYRQTLGQGPEFLTYFQNEAQLEKSRLLSDRFSAERPKGSFSTLEIQRTEQGDSAMYLCASSLGTGGMTDTQYFGPGTRLTVL.

This clone occurred once. The chain joins TRBV7-3 to TRBJ2-3, with D perhaps TRBD2 (6 bases). Germline V gene data show CDR1 as SGHTA and CDR2 as FQGTGA. Trimming cost V 5 bases and J 4 bases, with 13 bases left between them. The CDR3 consists of 14 residues. The CDR3 sequence: CASSLDYGADTQYF. CDR3 DNA: TGTGCCAGCAGCCTGGACTACGGGGCAGATACGCAGTATTTT.

This sequence joins TRBV5-1 and TRBJ2-1; D unresolved. CDR3 length equals 12 residues. Germline V lookup: CDR1 SGHRS, CDR2 YFSETQ. V was pared by 4 bases and J by 9 bases, with 11 bases between. The CDR3 loop reads CASSLWAGEQFF. The CDR3 nucleotides read TGCGCCAGCAGCCTGTGGGCCGGTGAGCAGTTCTTC.

V is TRBV5-6 and J is TRBJ2-7, with D possibly TRBD2 on 5 matching bases. CDR1 is SGHDT and CDR2 is YYEEEE in the germline V gene. The length of the CDR3 is 14 residues. V dropped 4 bases and J dropped 7 bases, with 18 bases sitting between them. DNA for the CDR3: TGTGCCAGCAGCCTGGGGTCTCCGGGAATGGAGCAGTACTTC. Protein sequence: CASSLGSPGMEQYF.

This clone rates as medium-sized (0.01 to 0.1%). V usage is TRBV6-4 and J usage is TRBJ2-1, with 11 bases lining up with TRBD2. V shed 0 bases and J 6 bases; nucleotides not matched to a gene: 1. CDR3 length equals 15 residues. Per germline, CDR1 MRHNA and CDR2 SNTAGT. For the CDR3, the DNA is TGTGCCAGCAGTGACTCTAGCGGGGGGGGCAATGAGCAGTTCTTC. Protein product: CASSDSSGGGNEQFF.

The rearrangement links TRBV21-1 to TRBJ2-1; TRBD1 is the table's D call and was not checked against the DNA. TRBV21-1 is deemed a pseudogene. CDR3 length equals 16 residues. The CDR3, as DNA: TGTGCCAGCAGCACGAGACAGGGATTTTTGTGGAATGAGCAGTTCTTC. Amino acids: CASSTRQGFLWNEQFF.

V usage is TRBV30 and J usage is TRBJ2-7; D remains ambiguous. V dropped 1 base and J dropped 4 bases, with 11 bases sitting between them. Germline V lookup: CDR1 GTSNPN, CDR2 SVGIG (reference sequence). The CDR3 is 13 amino acids. The CDR3 protein is CAWSALTRYEQYF. The CDR3 DNA sequence: TGTGCCTGGAGTGCCCTGACACGGTACGAGCAGTACTTC.

The J gene is TRBJ2-7, the V gene TRBV19; TRBD1 agrees at 10 bases. Germline V gene lookup returns CDR1 LNHDA and CDR2 SQIVND (reference sequence). The CDR3 consists of 14 residues. V gave up 6 bases and J gave up 3 bases; unmatched junction bases: 5. CDR3 in DNA: TGTGCCAGTAGCTACGGGACAGGGGACTACGAGCAGTACTTC. Its translation: CASSYGTGDYEQYF. Drawing the rest from reference TRBV19 and TRBJ2-7, the complete variable domain is DGGITQSPKYLFRKEGQNVTLSCEQNLNHDAMYWYRQDPGQGLRLIYYSQIVNDFQKGDIAEGYSVSREKKESFPLTVTSAQKNPTAFYLCASSYGTGDYEQYFGPGTRLTVT.

The chain uses TRBV4-3 and TRBJ2-5; possibly TRBD1 for D (7 bases). The CDR3 totals 13 residues. Germline values: CDR1 LGHNA, CDR2 YSLEER. Trimming shortened V by 1 base and J by 7 bases, and 10 bases separated the two germline ends. CDR3 loop: CASSQGQGGTQYF. In DNA, the CDR3 is TGCGCCAGCAGCCAAGGACAGGGAGGGACCCAGTACTTC.

The chain recombines TRBV11-2 with TRBJ2-7; no firm D call. Trimming took 1 base from V and 0 from J, leaving 1 base between them. The length of the CDR3 is 12 residues. The germline gives CDR1 SGHAT, CDR2 FQNNGV. In DNA form, the CDR3 reads TGTGCCAGCAGCTTAGTCTCCTACGAGCAGTACTTC. Translated: CASSLVSYEQYF.

This clone has only a few counts. This rearrangement joins TRBV7-6 to TRBJ2-2; 10 bases match TRBD1. The germline V gene has CDR1 SGHVS and CDR2 FNYEAQ. Unmatched junction bases numbered 8, after V lost 0 bases and J lost 4 bases. The CDR3 has 18 amino acids. CDR3 bases: TGTGCCAGCAGCTTAGCTTATCGGGACAGGGGTTCCACCGGGGAGCTGTTTTTT. Amino acid sequence: CASSLAYRDRGSTGELFF.

This sequence joins TRBV5-8 and TRBJ2-7; 11 nucleotides match TRBD1. Germline V gives CDR1 SGHTS, CDR2 YDEGEE. V dropped 3 bases and J dropped 3; count of bases not matched to a gene: 8. The CDR3 length is 16 residues. The CDR3 nucleotides read TGTGCCAGCAGCTGGGACAGGGGGTTAGATATCTACGAGCAGTACTTC. Encoded protein: CASSWDRGLDIYEQYF.

CDR3 in amino acids: CASSFGAGGYEQYF. Written as DNA, the CDR3 is TGTGCCAGCAGCTTTGGAGCGGGGGGCTACGAGCAGTACTTC. This chain uses TRBV7-9 with TRBJ2-7, with TRBD2 matching over 9 bases. Unmatched junction bases numbered 3, after V lost 3 bases and J lost 3 bases. CDR1 is SEHNR and CDR2 is FQNEAQ in the germline V gene (reference sequence). The CDR3 extends over 14 amino acids.

This chain uses TRBV6-5 with TRBJ1-1; tentative D call: TRBD1 (5 bases). CDR3 size: 13 residues. V lost 5 bases, J lost 4 bases, and 11 bases lay in between. Germline loops: CDR1 MNHEY, CDR2 SVGAGI. The CDR3 loop is CASSGTWGTEAFF. The CDR3 region has the DNA TGTGCCAGCAGTGGGACGTGGGGCACTGAAGCTTTCTTT.

The chain uses TRBV6-5 and TRBJ2-7; D gene uncertain. The germline V gene has CDR1 MNHEY and CDR2 SVGAGI. Trimming left V 0 bases short and J 2 bases short, with 14 bases between. The CDR3 contains 16 residues. CDR3 sequence: CASSYSRRLPTYEQYF. The CDR3 DNA reads as TGTGCCAGCAGTTACTCTCGACGCCTGCCCACCTACGAGCAGTACTTC.

This CDR3 reads CASSLWVDNSPLHF. The CDR3 coding sequence is TGTGCCAGCAGCTTGTGGGTAGATAATTCACCCCTCCACTTT. The J gene is TRBJ1-6, the V gene TRBV5-5, with unresolved D. There are 14 residues in the CDR3. Germline-derived CDR1 and CDR2 are SGHKS and YYEKEE (reference sequence). Trimming cost V 1 base and J 5 bases, with 7 bases left between them.

The gene calls are TRBV5-8 and TRBJ2-3; D possibly corresponds to TRBD1 (5 bases). Trimming stripped 0 bases from V and 3 bases from J, with 14 bases between. Germline V gives CDR1 SGHTS, CDR2 YDEGEE. The CDR3 is made up of 16 amino acids. For the CDR3, the DNA is TGTGCCAGCAGCTTGGTGATTCGACAGAATACAGATACGCAGTATTTT. This translates into CASSLVIRQNTDTQYF.